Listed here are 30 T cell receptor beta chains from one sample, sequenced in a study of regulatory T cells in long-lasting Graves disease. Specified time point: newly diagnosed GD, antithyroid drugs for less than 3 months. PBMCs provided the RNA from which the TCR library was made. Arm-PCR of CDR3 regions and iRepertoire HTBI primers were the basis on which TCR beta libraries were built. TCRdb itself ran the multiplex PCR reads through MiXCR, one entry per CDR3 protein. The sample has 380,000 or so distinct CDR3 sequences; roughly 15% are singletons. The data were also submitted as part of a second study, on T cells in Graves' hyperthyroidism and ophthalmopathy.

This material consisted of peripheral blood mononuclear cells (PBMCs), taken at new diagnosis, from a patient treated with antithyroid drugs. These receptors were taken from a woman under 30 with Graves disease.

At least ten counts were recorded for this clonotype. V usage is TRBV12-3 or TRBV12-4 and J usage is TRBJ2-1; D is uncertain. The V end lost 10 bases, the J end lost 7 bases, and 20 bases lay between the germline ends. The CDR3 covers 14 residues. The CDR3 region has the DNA TGTGCCACCCAGATGGACCGCAACTTAAATGAGCAGTTCTTC. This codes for CATQMDRNLNEQFF.

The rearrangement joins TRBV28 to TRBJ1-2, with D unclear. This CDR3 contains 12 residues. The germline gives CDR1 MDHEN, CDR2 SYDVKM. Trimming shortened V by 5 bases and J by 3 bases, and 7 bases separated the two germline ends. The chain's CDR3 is CASSGTDYGYTF. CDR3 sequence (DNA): TGTGCCAGCAGTGGTACGGACTATGGCTACACCTTC.

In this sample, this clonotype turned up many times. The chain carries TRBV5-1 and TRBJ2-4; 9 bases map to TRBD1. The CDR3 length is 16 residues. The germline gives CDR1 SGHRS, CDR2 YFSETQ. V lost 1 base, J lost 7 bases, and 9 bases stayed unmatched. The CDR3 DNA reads TGCGCCAGCAGCTTGAAGGGACAGGGAAATTCGAACATTCAGTACTTC. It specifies CASSLKGQGNSNIQYF.

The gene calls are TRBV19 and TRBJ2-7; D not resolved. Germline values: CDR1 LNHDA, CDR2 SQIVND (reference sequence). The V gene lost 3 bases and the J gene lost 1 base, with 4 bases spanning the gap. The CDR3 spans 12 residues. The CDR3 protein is CASSIPSYEQYF. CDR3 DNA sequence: TGTGCCAGTAGTATCCCTTCCTACGAGCAGTACTTC.

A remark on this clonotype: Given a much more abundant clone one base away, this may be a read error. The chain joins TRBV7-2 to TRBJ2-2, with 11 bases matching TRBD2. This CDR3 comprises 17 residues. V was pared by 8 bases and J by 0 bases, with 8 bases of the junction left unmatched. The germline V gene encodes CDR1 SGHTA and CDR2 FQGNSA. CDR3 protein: CASGKLAGVANTGELFF. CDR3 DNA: TGTGCCAGCGGAAAACTAGCGGGAGTTGCGAACACCGGGGAGCTGTTTTTT.

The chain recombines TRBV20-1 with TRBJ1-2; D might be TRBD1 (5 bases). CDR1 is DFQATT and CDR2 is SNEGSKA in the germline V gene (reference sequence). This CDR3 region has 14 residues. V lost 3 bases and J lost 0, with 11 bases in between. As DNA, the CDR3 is TGCAGTGCTAGGAGAGGGGTGGCTAACTATGGCTACACCTTC. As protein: CSARRGVANYGYTF.

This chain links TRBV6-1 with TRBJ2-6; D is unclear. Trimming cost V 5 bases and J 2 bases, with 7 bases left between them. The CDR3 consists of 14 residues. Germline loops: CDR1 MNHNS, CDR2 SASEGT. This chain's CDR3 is CASSTYAGANVLTF. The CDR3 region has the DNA TGTGCCAGCAGTACCTACGCTGGGGCCAACGTCCTGACTTTC.

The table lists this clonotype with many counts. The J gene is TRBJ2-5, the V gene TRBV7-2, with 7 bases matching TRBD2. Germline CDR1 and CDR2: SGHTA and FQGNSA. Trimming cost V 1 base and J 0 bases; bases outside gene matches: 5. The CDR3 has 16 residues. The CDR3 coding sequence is TGTGCCAGCAGCTTAGTCGGTAGCGGGCACCAAGAGACCCAGTACTTC. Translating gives CASSLVGSGHQETQYF. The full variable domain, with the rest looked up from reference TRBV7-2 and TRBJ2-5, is GAGVSQSPSNKVTEKGKDVELRCDPISGHTALYWYRQSLGQGLEFLIYFQGNSAPDKSGLPSDRFSAERTGGSVSTLTIQRTQQEDSAVYLCASSLVGSGHQETQYFGPGTRLLVL.

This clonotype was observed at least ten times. Here the CDR3 reads CASSLLAGVKETQYF. CDR3 bases: TGTGCCAGCAGCTTACTAGCGGGGGTGAAAGAGACCCAGTACTTC. The V gene is TRBV7-8, the J gene TRBJ2-5; 10 positions match TRBD2. CDR1 is SGHVS and CDR2 is FQNEAQ in the germline V gene. V was pared by 2 bases and J by 3 bases, with 3 bases of the junction left unmatched. This CDR3 contains 15 residues.

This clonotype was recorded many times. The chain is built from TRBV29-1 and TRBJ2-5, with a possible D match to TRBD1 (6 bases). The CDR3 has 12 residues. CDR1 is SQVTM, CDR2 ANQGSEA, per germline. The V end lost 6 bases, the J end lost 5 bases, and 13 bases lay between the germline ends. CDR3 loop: CSVAGVSETQYF. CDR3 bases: TGCAGCGTCGCAGGGGTTTCGGAGACCCAGTACTTC.

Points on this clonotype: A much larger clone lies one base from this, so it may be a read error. In DNA form, the CDR3 reads TGTGCCAGCAGTCAAAGAAAGGCGGTCACCGGGGAGCCGTTTTTT. Encoded protein: CASSQRKAVTGEPFF. The chain uses TRBV6-1 and TRBJ2-2; D might be TRBD2 (5 bases). The CDR3 is 15 amino acids. From germline, CDR1 is MNHNS and CDR2 SASEGT.

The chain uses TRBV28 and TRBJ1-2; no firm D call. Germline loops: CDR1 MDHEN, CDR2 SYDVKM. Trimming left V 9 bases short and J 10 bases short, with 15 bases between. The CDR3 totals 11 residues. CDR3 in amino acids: CASSWAGDYTF. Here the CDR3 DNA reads TGTGCCAGTTCCTGGGCCGGTGACTACACCTTC.

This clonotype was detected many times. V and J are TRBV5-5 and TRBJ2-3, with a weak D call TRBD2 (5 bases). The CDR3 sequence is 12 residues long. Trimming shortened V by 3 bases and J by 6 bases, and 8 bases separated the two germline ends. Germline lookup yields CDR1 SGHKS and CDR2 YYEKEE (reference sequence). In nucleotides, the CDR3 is TGTGCCAGCAGCTCGAGGGTCGATACGCAGTATTTT. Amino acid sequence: CASSSRVDTQYF.

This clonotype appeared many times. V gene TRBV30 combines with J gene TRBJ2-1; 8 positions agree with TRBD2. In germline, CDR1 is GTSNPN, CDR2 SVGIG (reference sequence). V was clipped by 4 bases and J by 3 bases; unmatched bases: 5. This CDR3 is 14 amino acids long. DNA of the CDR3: TGTGCCTGGACGCCTAGCGGGCTCTACAATGAGCAGTTCTTC. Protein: CAWTPSGLYNEQFF. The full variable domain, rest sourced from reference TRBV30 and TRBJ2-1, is SQTIHQWPATLVQPVGSPLSLECTVEGTSNPNLYWYRQAAGRGLQLLFYSVGIGQISSEVPQNLSASRPQDRQFILSSKKLLLSDSGFYLCAWTPSGLYNEQFFGPGTRLTVL.

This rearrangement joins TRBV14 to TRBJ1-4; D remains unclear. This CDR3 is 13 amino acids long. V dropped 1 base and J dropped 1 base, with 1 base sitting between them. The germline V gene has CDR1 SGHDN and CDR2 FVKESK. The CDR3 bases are TGTGCCAGCAGCCAAGTAACTAATGAAAAACTGTTTTTT. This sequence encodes CASSQVTNEKLFF.

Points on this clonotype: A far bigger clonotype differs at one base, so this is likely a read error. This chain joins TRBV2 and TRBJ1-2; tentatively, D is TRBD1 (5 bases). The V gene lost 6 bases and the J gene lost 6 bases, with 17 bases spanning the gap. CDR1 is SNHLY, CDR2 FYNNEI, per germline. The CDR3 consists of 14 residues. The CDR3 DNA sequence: TGTGCCAGCAGCGTCAGGTGGACAATAGATGGCTACACCTTC. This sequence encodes CASSVRWTIDGYTF.

CDR3 in amino acids: CASSPPGRSTYEQYF. CDR3 bases: TGTGCCAGCAGTCCGCCGGGACGGTCGACCTACGAGCAGTACTTC. V and J are TRBV28 and TRBJ2-7; perhaps D is TRBD1 or TRBD2 (5 bases each). The CDR3 spans 15 residues. CDR1 MDHEN and CDR2 SYDVKM come from the germline V gene. Trimming left V 5 bases short and J 2 bases short, with 16 bases between.

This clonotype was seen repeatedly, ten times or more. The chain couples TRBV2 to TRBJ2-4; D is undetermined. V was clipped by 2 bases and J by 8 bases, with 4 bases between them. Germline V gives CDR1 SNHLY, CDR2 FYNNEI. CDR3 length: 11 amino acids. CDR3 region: CASSERYIQYF. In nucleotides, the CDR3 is TGTGCCAGCAGTGAACGATACATTCAGTACTTC.

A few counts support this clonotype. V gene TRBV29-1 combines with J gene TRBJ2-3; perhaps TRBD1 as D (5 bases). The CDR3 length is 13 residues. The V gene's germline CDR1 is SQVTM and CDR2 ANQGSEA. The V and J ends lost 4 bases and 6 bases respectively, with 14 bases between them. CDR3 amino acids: CSVVGQGADTQYF. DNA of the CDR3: TGCAGCGTTGTAGGGCAGGGTGCGGATACGCAGTATTTT.

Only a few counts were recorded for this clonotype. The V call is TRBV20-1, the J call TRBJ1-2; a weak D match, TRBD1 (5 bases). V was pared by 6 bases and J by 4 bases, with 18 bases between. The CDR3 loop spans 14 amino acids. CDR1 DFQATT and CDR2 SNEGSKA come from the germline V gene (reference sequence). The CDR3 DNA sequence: TGCAGTGCGGCACGGGACTCCCGCTCCTATGGCTACACCTTC. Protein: CSAARDSRSYGYTF.

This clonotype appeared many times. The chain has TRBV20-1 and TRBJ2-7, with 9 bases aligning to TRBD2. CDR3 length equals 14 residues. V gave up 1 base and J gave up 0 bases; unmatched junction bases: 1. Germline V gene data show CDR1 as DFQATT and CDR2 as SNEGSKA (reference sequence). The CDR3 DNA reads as TGCAGTGCTAGAGGGCGGGAGGGCTCCTACGAGCAGTACTTC. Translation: CSARGREGSYEQYF.

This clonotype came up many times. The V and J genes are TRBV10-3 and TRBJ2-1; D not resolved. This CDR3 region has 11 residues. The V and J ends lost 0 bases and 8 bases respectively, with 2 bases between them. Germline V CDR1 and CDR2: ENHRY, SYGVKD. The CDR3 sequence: CAISESDEQFF. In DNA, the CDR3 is TGTGCCATCAGTGAGTCTGATGAGCAGTTCTTC.

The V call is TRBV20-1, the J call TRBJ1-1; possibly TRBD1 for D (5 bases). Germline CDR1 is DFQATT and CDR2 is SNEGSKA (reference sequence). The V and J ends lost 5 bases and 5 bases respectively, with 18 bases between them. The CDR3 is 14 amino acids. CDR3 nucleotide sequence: TGCAGTGCTCGGAGGGGTGGGAGAGGGACTGAAGCTTTCTTT. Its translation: CSARRGGRGTEAFF.

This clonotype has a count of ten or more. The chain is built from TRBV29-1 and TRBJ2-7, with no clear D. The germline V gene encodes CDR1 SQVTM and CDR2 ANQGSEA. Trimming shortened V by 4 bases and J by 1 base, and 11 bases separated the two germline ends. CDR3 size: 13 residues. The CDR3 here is CSVGLLESYEQYF. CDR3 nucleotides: TGCAGCGTTGGTTTGCTAGAGTCCTACGAGCAGTACTTC.

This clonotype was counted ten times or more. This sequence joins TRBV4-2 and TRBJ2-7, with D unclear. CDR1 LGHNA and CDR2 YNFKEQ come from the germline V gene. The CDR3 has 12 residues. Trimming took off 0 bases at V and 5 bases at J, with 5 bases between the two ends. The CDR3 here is CASSQDTNEQYF. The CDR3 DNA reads TGTGCCAGCAGCCAAGATACCAACGAGCAGTACTTC.

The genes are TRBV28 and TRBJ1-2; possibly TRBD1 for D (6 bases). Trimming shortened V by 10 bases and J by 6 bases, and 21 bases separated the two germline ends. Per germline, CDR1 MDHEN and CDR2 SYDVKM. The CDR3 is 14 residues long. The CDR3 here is CAIKSPGQNHGYTF. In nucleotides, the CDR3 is TGTGCCATCAAGTCCCCTGGACAGAACCATGGCTACACCTTC.

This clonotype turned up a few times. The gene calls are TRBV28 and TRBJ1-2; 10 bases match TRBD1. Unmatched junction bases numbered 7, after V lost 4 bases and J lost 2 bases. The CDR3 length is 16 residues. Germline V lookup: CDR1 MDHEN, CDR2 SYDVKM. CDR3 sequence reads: CASSWGGTGENYGYTF. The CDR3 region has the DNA TGTGCCAGCAGTTGGGGCGGGACAGGGGAAAACTATGGCTACACCTTC.

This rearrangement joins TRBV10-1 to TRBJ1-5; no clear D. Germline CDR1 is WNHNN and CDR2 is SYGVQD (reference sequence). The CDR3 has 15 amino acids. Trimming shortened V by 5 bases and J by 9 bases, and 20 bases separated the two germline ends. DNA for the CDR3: TGCGCCAGCAGTCGGTCTAAAACACCCGAGAGGCCCCAGCATTTT. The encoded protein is CASSRSKTPERPQHF.

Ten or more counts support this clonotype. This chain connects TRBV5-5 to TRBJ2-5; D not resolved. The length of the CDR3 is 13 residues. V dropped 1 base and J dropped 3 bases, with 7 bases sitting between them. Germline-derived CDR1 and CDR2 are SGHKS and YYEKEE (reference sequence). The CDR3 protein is CASSLSRKETQYF. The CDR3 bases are TGTGCCAGCAGCTTGTCCAGAAAAGAGACCCAGTACTTC.

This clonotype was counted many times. CDR3 nucleotides: TGTGCCAGCAGTGAAGGGGGAGCATCCTTGGAGCAGTACTTC. This gives the protein CASSEGGASLEQYF. The chain recombines TRBV2 with TRBJ2-7, with D perhaps matching TRBD2 (5 bases). This CDR3 is built from 14 residues. Per the germline V gene, CDR1 is SNHLY and CDR2 is FYNNEI. V shed 1 base and J shed 7 bases, with 14 bases lying between them. Drawing the rest from reference TRBV2 and TRBJ2-7, the complete variable domain is EPEVTQTPSHQVTQMGQEVILRCVPISNHLYFYWYRQILGQKVEFLVSFYNNEISEKSEIFDDQFSVERPDGSNFTLKIRSTKLEDSAMYFCASSEGGASLEQYFGPGTRLTVT.